This T cell receptor beta chain is from a study of Graves' ophthalmopathy and Graves' hyperthyroidism. Study-level background: Investigators collected peripheral blood at initial diagnosis, before any treatment was given. Study-level results: A model of 13 signatures distinguished ophthalmopathy from stable hyperthyroidism at around 91% sensitivity and roughly 81% specificity.

The CDR3 extends over 14 amino acids. V was shortened by 0 bases and J by 1 base, with 8 bases between the two germline ends. CDR1 and CDR2 (germline): SGDLS, YYNGEE. In this sample, this clonotype turned up many times. Its antigen remains unidentified. As the starting material, 8 to 10 ml of fresh peripheral blood yielded the PBMCs. Using RNA transcripts, the TCR beta CDR3 regions were amplified. The workflow started with a first-round RT-PCR run with HTBI primers and then moved on to a second-round multiplex PCR. TCRdb independently ran MiXCR on the multiplex PCR reads; one entry per CDR3 protein. This sample has almost 400,000 distinct CDR3 sequences, with about a sixth found just once.

The clonotype comes from a woman between 18 and 29 years old with Graves' ophthalmopathy. V usage is TRBV9 and J usage is TRBJ2-7; no clear D. Material for sequencing was peripheral blood. Here the CDR3 reads CASSVEGRSYEQYF. CDR3 nucleotides: TGTGCCAGCAGCGTAGAGGGCCGATCCTACGAGCAGTACTTC.